The 3 T cell receptor beta chains given below trace back to one sample, sequenced in a study of cytomegalovirus exposure and HLA in healthy donors. Primers: 60 Vbeta forward and 13 Jbeta reverse. Method: immunoSEQ multiplex PCR; TCRdb's copy keeps in-frame clones and lacks some. The table has about 130,000 clones, 79% seen once. Sequenced material: PBMCs. Receptors originate from a man between 18 and 35 years old in good health and CMV-seronegative.

This clone was found a few times. The same CDR3 can be traced to other DNA sequences in this sample. The chain recombines TRBV18 with TRBJ2-5; D remains ambiguous. CDR1 KGHSH and CDR2 LQKENI come from the germline V gene. V was trimmed by 6 bases and J by 4 bases, leaving 6 bases between them. The CDR3 extends over 11 amino acids. This CDR3 is CASSLRETQYF. The DNA of the CDR3 is TGTGCCAGCTCGCTGAGAGAGACCCAGTACTTC.

V gene TRBV6-1 combines with J gene TRBJ2-7; 7 nucleotides align to TRBD2. V was pared by 5 bases and J by 4 bases, with 8 bases of the junction left unmatched. Germline lookup yields CDR1 MNHNS and CDR2 SASEGT. The CDR3 has 14 residues. CDR3 sequence: CASSNPIAGYEQYV. CDR3 in DNA: TGTGCCAGCAGTAACCCCATAGCGGGTTACGAGCAGTACGTC.

The CDR3 bases are TGTGCCTGGACTTCCTCAACTCTTAGTGGCTACACCTTC. Translated: CAWTSSTLSGYTF. The J gene is TRBJ1-2, the V gene TRBV30; the D is unclear. Trimming cost V 4 bases and J 7 bases, with 16 bases left between them. Germline V gene data show CDR1 as GTSNPN and CDR2 as SVGIG (reference sequence). This CDR3 spans 13 amino acids. Using reference TRBV30 and TRBJ1-2 for the parts outside the CDR3, the full variable domain is SQTIHQWPATLVQPVGSPLSLECTVEGTSNPNLYWYRQAAGRGLQLLFYSVGIGQISSEVPQNLSASRPQDRQFILSSKKLLLSDSGFYLCAWTSSTLSGYTFGSGTRLTVV.